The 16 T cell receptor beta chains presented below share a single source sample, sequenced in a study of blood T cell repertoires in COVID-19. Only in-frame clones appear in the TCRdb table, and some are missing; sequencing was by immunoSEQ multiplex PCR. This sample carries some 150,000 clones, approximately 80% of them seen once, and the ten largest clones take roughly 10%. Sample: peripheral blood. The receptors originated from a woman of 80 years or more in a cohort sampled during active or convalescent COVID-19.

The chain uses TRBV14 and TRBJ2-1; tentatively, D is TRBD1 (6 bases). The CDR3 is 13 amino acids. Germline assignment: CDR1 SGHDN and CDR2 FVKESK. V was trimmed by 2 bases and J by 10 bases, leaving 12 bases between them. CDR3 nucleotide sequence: TGTGCCAGCAGCCAATCCCTGGACAGCGAGCAGTTCTTC. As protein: CASSQSLDSEQFF.

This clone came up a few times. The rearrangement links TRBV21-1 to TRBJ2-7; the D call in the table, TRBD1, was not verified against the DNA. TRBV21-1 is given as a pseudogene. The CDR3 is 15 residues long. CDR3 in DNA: TGTGCCAGCAGCAAAGTCCCCAGGGTCAGATTGAGGCAGTACGTC. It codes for CASSKVPRVRLRQYV.

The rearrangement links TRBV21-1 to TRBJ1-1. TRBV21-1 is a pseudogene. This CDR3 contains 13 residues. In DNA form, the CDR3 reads TGTGCCAGCCCGCGGGGGGACAACACTGAAGCTTTCTTT. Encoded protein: CASPRGDNTEAFF.

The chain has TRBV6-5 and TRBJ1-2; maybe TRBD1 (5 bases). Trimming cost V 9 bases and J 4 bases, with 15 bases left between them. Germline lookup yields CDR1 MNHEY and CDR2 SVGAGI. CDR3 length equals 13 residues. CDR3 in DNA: TGTGCCAGTACGGAGTCCGGGGGCTATGGCTACACCTTC. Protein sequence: CASTESGGYGYTF.

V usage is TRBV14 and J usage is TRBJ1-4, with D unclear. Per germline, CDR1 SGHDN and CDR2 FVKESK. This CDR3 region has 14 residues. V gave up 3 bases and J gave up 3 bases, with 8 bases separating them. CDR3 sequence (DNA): TGTGCCAGCAGCCACCTCCGGGCTAATGAAAAACTGTTTTTT. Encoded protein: CASSHLRANEKLFF.

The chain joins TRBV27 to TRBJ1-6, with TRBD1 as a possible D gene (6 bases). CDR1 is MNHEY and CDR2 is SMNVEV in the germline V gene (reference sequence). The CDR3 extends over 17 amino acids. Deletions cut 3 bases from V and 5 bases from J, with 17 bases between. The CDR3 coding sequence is TGTGCCAGCAGTTTTCGGGGGGCCCCACCAAATAATTCACCCCTCCACTTT. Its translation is CASSFRGAPPNNSPLHF.

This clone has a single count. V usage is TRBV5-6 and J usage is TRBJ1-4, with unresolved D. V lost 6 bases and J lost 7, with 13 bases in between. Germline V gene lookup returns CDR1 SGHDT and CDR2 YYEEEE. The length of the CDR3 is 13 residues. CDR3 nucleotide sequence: TGTGCCAGCACCACCGTAGTTGGTGAAAAACTGTTTTTT. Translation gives CASTTVVGEKLFF.

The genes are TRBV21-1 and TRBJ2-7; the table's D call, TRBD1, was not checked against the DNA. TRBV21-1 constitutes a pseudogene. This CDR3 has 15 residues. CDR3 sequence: CASSRLGTEDNEQYF. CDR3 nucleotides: TGTGCCAGCAGCCGCCTGGGGACAGAAGATAACGAGCAGTACTTC.

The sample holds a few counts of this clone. For the CDR3, the DNA is TGTGCCAGCAGTCCCGGCCCTGGGGGGGCTATCTATGGCTACACCTTC. Its protein product is CASSPGPGGAIYGYTF. The rearrangement uses TRBV2 and TRBJ1-2; weak D call: TRBD1 (6 bases). CDR3 size: 16 residues. V was cut by 5 bases and J by 4 bases, with 20 bases left in between. Germline V lookup: CDR1 SNHLY, CDR2 FYNNEI.

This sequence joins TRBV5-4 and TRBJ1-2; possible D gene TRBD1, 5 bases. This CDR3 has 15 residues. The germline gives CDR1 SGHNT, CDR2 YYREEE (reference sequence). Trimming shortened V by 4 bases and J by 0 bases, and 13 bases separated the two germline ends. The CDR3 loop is CASSHRMTANYGYTF. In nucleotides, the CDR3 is TGTGCCAGCAGCCACCGGATGACAGCTAACTATGGCTACACCTTC.

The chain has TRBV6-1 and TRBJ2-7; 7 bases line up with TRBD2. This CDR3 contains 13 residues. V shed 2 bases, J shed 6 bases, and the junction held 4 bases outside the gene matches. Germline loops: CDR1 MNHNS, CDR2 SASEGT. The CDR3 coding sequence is TGTGCCAGCAGTGAATATCCGGGGGGCGAGCAGTACGTC. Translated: CASSEYPGGEQYV.

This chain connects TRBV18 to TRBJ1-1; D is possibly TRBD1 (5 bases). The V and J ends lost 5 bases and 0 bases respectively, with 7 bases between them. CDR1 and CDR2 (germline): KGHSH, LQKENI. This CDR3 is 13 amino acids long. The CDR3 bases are TGTGCCAGCTCAGGGACTTTGAACACTGAAGCTTTCTTT. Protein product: CASSGTLNTEAFF. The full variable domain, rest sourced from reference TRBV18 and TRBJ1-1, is NAGVMQNPRHLVRRRGQEARLRCSPMKGHSHVYWYRQLPEEGLKFMVYLQKENIIDESGMPKERFSAEFPKEGPSILRIQQVVRGDSAAYFCASSGTLNTEAFFGQGTRLTVV.

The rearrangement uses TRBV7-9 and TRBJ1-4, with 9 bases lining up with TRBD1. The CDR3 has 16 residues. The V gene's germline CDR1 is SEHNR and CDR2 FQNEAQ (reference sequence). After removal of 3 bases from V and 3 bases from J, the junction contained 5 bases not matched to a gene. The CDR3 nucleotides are TGTGCCAGCAGCTTGGGACAGGGAATACCTAATGAAAAACTGTTTTTT. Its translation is CASSLGQGIPNEKLFF.

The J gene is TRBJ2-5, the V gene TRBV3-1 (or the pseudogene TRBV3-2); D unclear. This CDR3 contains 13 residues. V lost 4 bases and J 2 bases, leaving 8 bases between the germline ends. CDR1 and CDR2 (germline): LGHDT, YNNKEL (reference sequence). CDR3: CASSLNTQETQYF. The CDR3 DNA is TGTGCCAGCAGCCTTAATACTCAAGAGACCCAGTACTTC.

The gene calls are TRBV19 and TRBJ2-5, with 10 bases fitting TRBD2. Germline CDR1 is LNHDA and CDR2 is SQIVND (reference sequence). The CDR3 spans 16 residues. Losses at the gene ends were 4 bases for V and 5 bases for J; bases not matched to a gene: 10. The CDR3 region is CASSKTSGGAGETQYF. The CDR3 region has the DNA TGTGCCAGTAGTAAGACGAGCGGGGGGGCCGGGGAGACCCAGTACTTC.

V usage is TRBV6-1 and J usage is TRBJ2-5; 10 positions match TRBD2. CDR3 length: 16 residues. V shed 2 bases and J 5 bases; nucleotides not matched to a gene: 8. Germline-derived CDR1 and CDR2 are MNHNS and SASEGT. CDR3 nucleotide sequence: TGTGCCAGCAGTGAAACCCCTAGCGGGGGAAGGGAGACCCAGTACTTC. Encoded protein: CASSETPSGGRETQYF.